This passage covers 15 T cell receptor beta chains from one sample sequenced in a study of blood T cell repertoires in COVID-19. Libraries were prepared by immunoSEQ multiplex PCR; TCRdb keeps only in-frame clonotypes and omits some of them. The table lists 150,000 to 200,000 clones, roughly 80% of them singletons. The material sequenced was PBMCs or T cells enriched from blood (not recorded which). These receptors all stem from a man aged 45-65 years who had recovered from COVID-19.

V and J are TRBV9 and TRBJ2-2; 10 bases agree with TRBD1. This CDR3 has 14 amino acids. Looked up from germline, CDR1 is SGDLS and CDR2 is YYNGEE. Germline trimming cut 3 bases from V and 8 bases from J; bases unmatched to any gene: 4. CDR3 in amino acids: CASSGGQGDGELFF. As DNA, the CDR3 is TGTGCCAGCAGCGGAGGACAGGGGGATGGGGAGCTGTTTTTT. Filled out from reference TRBV9 and TRBJ2-2, the complete variable domain reads DSGVTQTPKHLITATGQRVTLRCSPRSGDLSVYWYQQSLDQGLQFLIQYYNGEERAKGNILERFSAQQFPDLHSELNLSSLELGDSALYFCASSGGQGDGELFFGEGSRLTVL.

The chain links TRBV19 to TRBJ1-5; weak D call: TRBD1 (6 bases). Trimming pared 3 bases from V and 0 bases from J, leaving 21 bases between. CDR3 length equals 19 residues. From germline, CDR1 is LNHDA and CDR2 SQIVND (reference sequence). This CDR3 reads CASSIARDTYSYSNQPQHF. DNA of the CDR3: TGTGCCAGTAGTATTGCACGGGACACATACTCCTATAGCAATCAGCCCCAGCATTTT.

The gene calls are TRBV5-1 and TRBJ2-3, with 11 bases lining up with TRBD2. Trimming at V came to 0 bases and at J to 0 bases, leaving 3 bases not matched to a gene. CDR3 length equals 17 residues. Germline V gene data show CDR1 as SGHRS and CDR2 as YFSETQ. Here the CDR3 DNA reads TGCGCCAGCAGCTTGGGACTAGCGGGAACTAGCACAGATACGCAGTATTTT. This sequence encodes CASSLGLAGTSTDTQYF.

This chain joins TRBV12-3 or TRBV12-4 and TRBJ2-7; D might be TRBD1 (5 bases). The V gene lost 3 bases and the J gene lost 7 bases, with 7 bases spanning the gap. The CDR3 sequence is 11 residues long. CDR3 in DNA: TGTGCCAGCAGTTTGAAGGGGGAGCAGTACTTC. Protein product: CASSLKGEQYF.

The rearrangement joins TRBV27 to TRBJ1-5; D not certain. The V end lost 0 bases, the J end lost 5 bases, and 5 bases lay between the germline ends. Germline V gene lookup returns CDR1 MNHEY and CDR2 SMNVEV (reference sequence). The CDR3 has 13 amino acids. The CDR3 nucleotides are TGTGCCAGCAGTTTATCTCATCATCAGCCCCAGCATTTT. Translating it yields CASSLSHHQPQHF.

The CDR3 nucleotides are TGTGCCAGCAGCCAAGATACTCGGGGACAGGGGGCGCATATCGGGGAGCTGTTTTTT. This gives the protein CASSQDTRGQGAHIGELFF. This sequence joins TRBV3-1 (or the pseudogene TRBV3-2) and TRBJ2-2; 12 bases are a match to TRBD1. CDR1 and CDR2 from the germline V gene are LGHDT and YNNKEL (reference sequence). The CDR3 totals 19 residues. V trimming: 0 bases; J trimming: 7 bases; junction bases outside the gene matches: 12.

The rearrangement joins TRBV11-2 to TRBJ2-2, with D possibly being TRBD1 (5 bases). With 1 base removed from V and 4 bases from J, the gap between germline ends came to 10 bases. The CDR3 has 15 residues. Germline V gene sequence: CDR1 SGHAT, CDR2 FQNNGV. DNA for the CDR3: TGTGCCAGCAGCTTAGTGGGGCGCGGCACCGGGGAGCTGTTTTTT. Translating it yields CASSLVGRGTGELFF.

The rearrangement joins TRBV11-2 to TRBJ2-7, with TRBD1 identical over 7 bases. The CDR3 covers 16 residues. Per the germline V gene, CDR1 is SGHAT and CDR2 is FQNNGV. V shed 4 bases and J 5 bases; nucleotides not matched to a gene: 14. The CDR3 region is CASSSTETGLVNEQYF. CDR3 bases: TGTGCCAGCAGCTCAACCGAGACAGGGTTAGTTAACGAGCAGTACTTC.

The chain recombines TRBV5-1 with TRBJ1-4; 7 bases are shared with TRBD1. J gave up 5 bases and V 7 bases, and 8 bases lay outside the gene matches. The CDR3 has 14 residues. In germline, CDR1 is SGHRS, CDR2 YFSETQ. The CDR3 region has the DNA TGCGCCAGCCGCTCGGGACAGCAGAATGAAAAACTGTTTTTT. It yields the protein CASRSGQQNEKLFF.

With regard to this clone: The same CDR3 arises from other DNA sequences in this sample as well. This sequence joins TRBV3-1 (or the pseudogene TRBV3-2) and TRBJ1-5; 7 nucleotides align to TRBD1. The CDR3 is 15 amino acids. V lost 1 base and J lost 4; bases outside the gene matches: 4. The germline V gene encodes CDR1 LGHDT and CDR2 YNNKEL (reference sequence). CDR3 loop: CASSQGGGGNQPQHF. CDR3 nucleotides: TGTGCCAGCAGCCAAGGAGGGGGCGGGAATCAGCCCCAGCATTTT.

This rearrangement joins TRBV5-1 to TRBJ1-1; D perhaps matches TRBD1 (5 bases). Per the germline V gene, CDR1 is SGHRS and CDR2 is YFSETQ. The CDR3 is 15 amino acids. The ends were cut back, 1 base at V and 1 base at J, with 11 bases in the middle. The CDR3 DNA follows: TGCGCCAGCAGCTTGAGCCCGACAGAGAACACTGAAGCTTTCTTT. Translation: CASSLSPTENTEAFF.

J is TRBJ2-5 and V is TRBV28; no reliable D call. The germline CDR1 and CDR2 sequences are MDHEN and SYDVKM. CDR3 length: 14 residues. Trimming took 5 bases from V and 2 from J, leaving 12 bases between them. In nucleotides, the CDR3 is TGTGCCAGCAGTCCGAGGATATTACAAGAGACCCAGTACTTC. This codes for CASSPRILQETQYF.

The rearrangement joins TRBV5-8 to TRBJ1-5; D may be TRBD1 (5 bases). This CDR3 is built from 12 residues. The germline V gene encodes CDR1 SGHTS and CDR2 YDEGEE. V was trimmed by 6 bases and J by 4 bases, leaving 8 bases between them. For the CDR3, the DNA is TGTGCCAGCACCTACAGGAATCAGCCCCAGCATTTT. This gives the protein CASTYRNQPQHF.

The chain couples TRBV19 to TRBJ1-2; D is perhaps TRBD1 (6 bases). Per the germline V gene, CDR1 is LNHDA and CDR2 is SQIVND (reference sequence). The CDR3 loop spans 14 amino acids. The V end was cut by 3 bases, the J end by 6 bases, with 14 bases between. The CDR3 is CASSIVQGFDGYTF. DNA for the CDR3: TGTGCCAGTAGTATCGTTCAGGGGTTTGATGGCTACACCTTC.

V and J are TRBV15 and TRBJ2-7; maybe TRBD2 (6 bases). This CDR3 has 13 amino acids. The V gene lost 3 bases and the J gene lost 0 bases, with 6 bases spanning the gap. Germline CDR1 is LNHNV and CDR2 is YYDKDF (reference sequence). The CDR3 protein is CATSRRGSYEQYF. CDR3 bases: TGTGCCACCAGCAGGCGGGGCTCCTACGAGCAGTACTTC. The entire variable domain, with the rest obtained from reference TRBV15 and TRBJ2-7, is as follows: DAMVIQNPRYQVTQFGKPVTLSCSQTLNHNVMYWYQQKSSQAPKLLFHYYDKDFNNEADTPDNFQSRRPNTSFCFLDIRSPGLGDTAMYLCATSRRGSYEQYFGPGTRLTVT.